These 28 T cell receptor beta chains share one sample of origin, sequenced in a study of shared clonotypes between healthy human individuals. TCRdb's table, derived via immunoSEQ multiplex PCR, lists solely in-frame clones and lacks some. The sample carries roughly 1.4 million clones, around 98.5% recorded once. Specimen: naive CD4+ T cells sorted from blood. Stated subset: CD45RA+ positively selected. Receptors were obtained from a man aged 25 to 45 in good health.

The gene calls are TRBV5-1 and TRBJ2-1; the D gene could be TRBD1 or TRBD2 (5 bases each). The CDR3 has 14 amino acids. Germline V gene sequence: CDR1 SGHRS, CDR2 YFSETQ. The germline V and J ends were trimmed by 5 bases and 6 bases, with 15 bases remaining between them. The chain's CDR3 is CASRLLRDPNEQFF. Written as DNA, the CDR3 is TGCGCCAGCAGATTACTACGGGACCCCAATGAGCAGTTCTTC.

V and J are TRBV5-4 and TRBJ1-2; tentative D call: TRBD1 (5 bases). This CDR3 has 16 residues. V lost 1 base and J 4 bases, leaving 17 bases between the germline ends. Germline CDR1 is SGHNT and CDR2 is YYREEE (reference sequence). CDR3 amino acids: CASSLWTLQGLYGYTF. CDR3 bases: TGTGCCAGCAGCTTGTGGACCCTGCAGGGTCTCTATGGCTACACCTTC.

The J gene is TRBJ2-5, the V gene TRBV28; 8 bases agree with TRBD1. The V and J ends lost 3 bases and 4 bases, in that order; junction bases with no gene match: 10. Germline CDR1 and CDR2: MDHEN and SYDVKM. CDR3 length equals 16 residues. The CDR3 loop reads CASSFPPGGAGETQYF. The CDR3 DNA sequence: TGTGCCAGCAGTTTCCCCCCAGGGGGCGCAGGAGAGACCCAGTACTTC.

CDR3 amino acids: CASSFTSLLTDTQYF. In DNA, the CDR3 is TGTGCCAGCAGCTTCACTAGCCTCCTCACAGATACGCAGTATTTT. The J gene is TRBJ2-3, the V gene TRBV5-6, with D maybe TRBD2 (6 bases). CDR1 SGHDT and CDR2 YYEEEE come from the germline V gene. This CDR3 contains 15 residues. V was shortened by 2 bases and J by 2 bases, with 12 bases between the two germline ends.

The chain combines TRBV7-9 with TRBJ2-1; 14 nucleotides match TRBD2. The CDR3 is 19 amino acids. CDR1 is SEHNR and CDR2 is FQNEAQ in the germline V gene (reference sequence). With 2 bases clipped from V and 3 bases from J, the junction kept 9 bases outside the gene matches. CDR3 sequence: CASSLQGQGLAGVYNEQFF. CDR3 in DNA: TGTGCCAGCAGCTTACAGGGACAGGGACTAGCGGGGGTCTACAATGAGCAGTTCTTC.

The genes are TRBV4-3 and TRBJ1-2; D remains ambiguous. The ends were cut back, 0 bases at V and 1 base at J, with 9 bases in the middle. The CDR3 is 15 amino acids. Per the germline V gene, CDR1 is LGHNA and CDR2 is YSLEER. The CDR3: CASSQDYQVNYGYTF. The CDR3 region has the DNA TGCGCCAGCAGCCAAGACTATCAGGTTAACTATGGCTACACCTTC.

The CDR3 loop reads CASWGGSLYEQYF. The CDR3, as DNA: TGTGCCAGCTGGGGGGGAAGTCTCTACGAGCAGTACTTC. J is TRBJ2-7 and V is TRBV27; 7 nucleotides match TRBD2. The ends lost 8 bases at V and 3 bases at J; junction bases unmatched: 7. Germline-derived CDR1 and CDR2 are MNHEY and SMNVEV (reference sequence). The CDR3 is made up of 13 amino acids.

The chain links TRBV7-2 to TRBJ2-1; 10 bases are a match to TRBD2. This CDR3 is built from 15 residues. Germline trimming cut 4 bases from V and 2 bases from J; bases unmatched to any gene: 2. Germline V CDR1 and CDR2: SGHTA, FQGNSA. The CDR3 DNA reads TGTGCCAGCAGCTCGGGACTAGCGACCTACAATGAGCAGTTCTTC. This sequence encodes CASSSGLATYNEQFF.

CDR3 sequence reads: CAWPRGPRGTGELFF. CDR3 coding DNA: TGTGCCTGGCCCCGGGGGCCCAGAGGCACCGGGGAGCTGTTTTTT. V is TRBV30 and J is TRBJ2-2; D is possibly TRBD1 or TRBD2 (6 bases each). CDR1 and CDR2 from the germline V gene are GTSNPN and SVGIG (reference sequence). Trimming stripped 5 bases from V and 4 bases from J, with 17 bases between. The CDR3 extends over 15 amino acids.

The genes are TRBV10-3 and TRBJ2-7; 8 bases match TRBD1. J lost 7 bases, V lost 4 bases, and 15 bases had no gene match. The CDR3 totals 16 residues. Germline V gives CDR1 ENHRY, CDR2 SYGVKD. The CDR3 DNA is TGTGCCATCAGTGCCTTAAGACAGGGGAACCATGTGGAGCAGTACTTC. Translation: CAISALRQGNHVEQYF.

The chain recombines TRBV7-2 with TRBJ2-1, with TRBD2 matching 10 bases. The germline V gene has CDR1 SGHTA and CDR2 FQGNSA. The ends lost 5 bases at V and 7 bases at J; junction bases unmatched: 5. The CDR3 totals 14 residues. The CDR3 is CASSVSGRSNEQFF. In DNA, the CDR3 is TGTGCCAGCAGCGTTAGCGGGAGGAGTAATGAGCAGTTCTTC.

This rearrangement joins TRBV5-6 to TRBJ2-7; possible D gene TRBD2, 6 bases. CDR3 length: 13 amino acids. Trimming shortened V by 0 bases and J by 2 bases, and 6 bases separated the two germline ends. CDR1 SGHDT and CDR2 YYEEEE come from the germline V gene. The CDR3 sequence is CASSLERAYEQYF. The CDR3 nucleotides read TGTGCCAGCAGCTTGGAGCGGGCCTACGAGCAGTACTTC.

The gene calls are TRBV7-2 and TRBJ2-1; the D gene is possibly TRBD2 (6 bases). In germline, CDR1 is SGHTA, CDR2 FQGNSA. V lost 6 bases and J lost 4, with 16 bases in between. This CDR3 has 15 residues. The CDR3: CASREGRPTYNEQFF. DNA for the CDR3: TGTGCCAGCAGGGAGGGGCGGCCTACATACAATGAGCAGTTCTTC.

The J gene is TRBJ2-7, the V gene TRBV15, with D tentatively TRBD1 (6 bases). This CDR3 comprises 15 residues. Germline V CDR1 and CDR2: LNHNV, YYDKDF (reference sequence). Deletions cut 0 bases from V and 3 bases from J, with 12 bases between. The CDR3 nucleotides are TGTGCCACCAGCAGAGATCTAACAGGGAACTACGAGCAGTACTTC. It encodes CATSRDLTGNYEQYF.

This rearrangement joins TRBV5-1 to TRBJ2-3; maybe TRBD1 (6 bases). The CDR3 is 18 residues long. V gave up 2 bases and J gave up 4 bases, with 23 bases separating them. From germline, CDR1 is SGHRS and CDR2 YFSETQ. The DNA for the CDR3 is TGCGCCAGCAGCTTTCGGGCAGGGGTCTCCGATCGTGCAGATACGCAGTATTTT. Translating it yields CASSFRAGVSDRADTQYF. The variable domain in full, with the rest retrieved from reference TRBV5-1 and TRBJ2-3, is KAGVTQTPRYLIKTRGQQVTLSCSPISGHRSVSWYQQTPGQGLQFLFEYFSETQRNKGNFPGRFSGRQFSNSRSEMNVSTLELGDSALYLCASSFRAGVSDRADTQYFGPGTRLTVL.

The V gene is TRBV5-1, the J gene TRBJ2-1, with 11 bases lining up with TRBD1. This CDR3 spans 17 amino acids. Germline values: CDR1 SGHRS, CDR2 YFSETQ. Trimming removed 4 bases from V and 7 bases from J; junction bases left unmatched: 13. CDR3 nucleotides: TGCGCCAGCAGCCATAGCCCCGGGACAGGGGGGCAAAATGAGCAGTTCTTC. Encoded protein: CASSHSPGTGGQNEQFF.

The chain combines TRBV5-6 with TRBJ1-1; D call uncertain. This CDR3 is built from 12 residues. Trimming removed 0 bases at V and 11 bases at J, with 11 bases between. Germline CDR1 reads SGHDT; CDR2 reads YYEEEE. The CDR3 region is CASSLGQSRAFF. CDR3 nucleotide sequence: TGTGCCAGCAGCTTGGGGCAGTCAAGGGCTTTCTTT.

This clone has just one count. This chain uses TRBV12-5 with TRBJ2-2; D not resolved. The CDR3 extends over 13 amino acids. Germline V gives CDR1 LGHNT, CDR2 FRNRAP. V shed 5 bases and J shed 4 bases, with 8 bases lying between them. DNA for the CDR3: TGTGCTAGTGGTCTATGGGGCACCGGGGAGCTGTTTTTT. The encoded protein is CASGLWGTGELFF. Variable domain in full (rest from reference TRBV12-5 and TRBJ2-2): DARVTQTPRHKVTEMGQEVTMRCQPILGHNTVFWYRQTMMQGLELLAYFRNRAPLDDSGMPKDRFSAEMPDATLATLKIQPSEPRDSAVYFCASGLWGTGELFFGEGSRLTVL.

The J gene is TRBJ2-7, the V gene TRBV4-3; 9 nucleotides align to TRBD1. V dropped 5 bases and J dropped 0; count of bases not matched to a gene: 5. Per the germline V gene, CDR1 is LGHNA and CDR2 is YSLEER. The CDR3 is 15 amino acids. CDR3 amino acids: CASSRDRAGSYEQYF. For the CDR3, the DNA is TGCGCCAGCAGCAGGGACAGGGCAGGCTCCTACGAGCAGTACTTC.

The chain couples TRBV15 to TRBJ2-2; weak D call: TRBD1 (5 bases). The V end lost 0 bases, the J end lost 8 bases, and 7 bases lay between the germline ends. Germline CDR1 LNHNV, CDR2 YYDKDF (reference sequence). This CDR3 has 13 residues. In DNA, the CDR3 is TGTGCCACCAGCAGAGACCCAGGGGGGGAGCTGTTTTTT. Translating it yields CATSRDPGGELFF.

V is TRBV10-3 and J is TRBJ2-3; D might be TRBD1 (6 bases). V was cut by 6 bases and J by 4 bases, with 8 bases left in between. This CDR3 region has 12 residues. Germline V gene sequence: CDR1 ENHRY, CDR2 SYGVKD. CDR3 amino acids: CAIRGAADTQYF. DNA for the CDR3: TGTGCCATCAGGGGGGCGGCAGATACGCAGTATTTT.

The chain joins TRBV27 to TRBJ2-3; 7 positions agree with TRBD2. CDR3 length: 15 residues. Germline V gene data show CDR1 as MNHEY and CDR2 as SMNVEV (reference sequence). V shed 5 bases, J shed 2 bases, and the junction held 7 bases outside the gene matches. The CDR3 protein is CASSTRETYTDTQYF. Written as DNA, the CDR3 is TGTGCCAGCAGTACGCGGGAGACCTACACAGATACGCAGTATTTT.

This clone was seen once. The rearrangement joins TRBV6-4 to TRBJ1-2; 7 bases fit TRBD1. Germline V gives CDR1 MRHNA, CDR2 SNTAGT. After removal of 5 bases from V and 7 bases from J, the junction contained 13 bases not matched to a gene. The CDR3 spans 15 residues. CDR3 loop: CASSMTGNEARGYTF. The CDR3 DNA sequence: TGTGCCAGCAGTATGACAGGGAATGAGGCCCGTGGCTACACCTTC.

This chain joins TRBV12-2 and TRBJ1-1; the DNA was not compared with TRBD1, the D call given in the table. TRBV12-2 is tagged as a pseudogene. CDR3 length: 14 amino acids. CDR3 sequence reads: CASPTGQGDTEAFF. CDR3 DNA: TGTGCAAGTCCCACGGGACAGGGGGACACTGAAGCTTTCTTT.

The V and J genes are TRBV27 and TRBJ2-7, with a possible D match to TRBD1 (5 bases). V lost 5 bases to trimming and J lost 3 bases, with 14 bases between them. Germline V gene lookup returns CDR1 MNHEY and CDR2 SMNVEV (reference sequence). This CDR3 is built from 14 residues. The CDR3 DNA is TGTGCCAGCAGTCTACATAGGGGATTCTACGAGCAGTACTTC. This translates into CASSLHRGFYEQYF.

This chain links TRBV9 with TRBJ1-5; D is undetermined. The germline V gene has CDR1 SGDLS and CDR2 YYNGEE. The length of the CDR3 is 16 residues. V dropped 0 bases and J dropped 4 bases, with 14 bases sitting between them. The CDR3 here is CASSVVASYCNQPQHF. The CDR3 coding sequence is TGTGCCAGCAGCGTAGTGGCCTCCTATTGTAATCAGCCCCAGCATTTT.

For the CDR3, the DNA is TGCAGCGTTATACCGGGGAGGTTGAACACTGAAGCTTTCTTT. It specifies CSVIPGRLNTEAFF. The V and J genes are TRBV29-1 and TRBJ1-1; D is undetermined. Per the germline V gene, CDR1 is SQVTM and CDR2 is ANQGSEA. Between the trimmed V and J ends, which lost 5 bases and 0 bases, there was a span of 13 bases. The CDR3 contains 14 residues.

The chain is built from TRBV28 and TRBJ2-7; D is unclear. The V end was cut by 5 bases, the J end by 7 bases, with 12 bases between. The CDR3 is 12 residues long. Germline CDR1 MDHEN, CDR2 SYDVKM. Written as DNA, the CDR3 is TGTGCCAGCAGTCAAAGGTCCAGGGAGCAGTACTTC. This gives the protein CASSQRSREQYF.